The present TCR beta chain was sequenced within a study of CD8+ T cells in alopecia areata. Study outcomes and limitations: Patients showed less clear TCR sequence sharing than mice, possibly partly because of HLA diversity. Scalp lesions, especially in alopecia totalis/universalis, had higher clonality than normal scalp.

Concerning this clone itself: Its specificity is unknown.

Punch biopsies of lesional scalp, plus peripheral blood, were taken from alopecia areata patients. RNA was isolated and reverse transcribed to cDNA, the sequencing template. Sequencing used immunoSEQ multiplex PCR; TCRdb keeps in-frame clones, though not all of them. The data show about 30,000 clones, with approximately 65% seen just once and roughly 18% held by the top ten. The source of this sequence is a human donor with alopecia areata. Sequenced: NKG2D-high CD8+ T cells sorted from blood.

The CDR3 region is CASTQGTGWNTEAFF. CDR3 in DNA: TGTGCCAGTACCCAGGGGACAGGCTGGAACACTGAAGCTTTCTTT. The chain recombines TRBV19 with TRBJ1-1, with 8 bases lining up with TRBD1. The germline CDR1 and CDR2 sequences are LNHDA and SQIVND (reference sequence). This CDR3 spans 15 amino acids. Trimming removed 7 bases from V and 1 base from J; junction bases left unmatched: 8.